The clone carrying this T cell receptor (beta chain) appeared a single time. This specimen belongs to a study of cytomegalovirus exposure and HLA in healthy donors. J lost 4 bases, V lost 6 bases, and 2 bases had no gene match. There are 13 residues in the CDR3. The V gene's germline CDR1 is MNHEY and CDR2 SVGAGI. TCRdb's copy holds only in-frame clones and misses some; the assay was immunoSEQ multiplex PCR. The sample includes around 140,000 clones, more than 85% seen only once; the top ten take roughly 10%. This chain joins TRBV6-5 and TRBJ2-5; 10 positions match TRBD2. This clonotype was obtained from a man between 18 and 35 years old in good health and CMV-seropositive. Sequenced: PBMCs. This CDR3 is CASRAGGRETQYF. DNA of the CDR3: TGTGCCAGCAGAGCGGGGGGGCGAGAGACCCAGTACTTC.